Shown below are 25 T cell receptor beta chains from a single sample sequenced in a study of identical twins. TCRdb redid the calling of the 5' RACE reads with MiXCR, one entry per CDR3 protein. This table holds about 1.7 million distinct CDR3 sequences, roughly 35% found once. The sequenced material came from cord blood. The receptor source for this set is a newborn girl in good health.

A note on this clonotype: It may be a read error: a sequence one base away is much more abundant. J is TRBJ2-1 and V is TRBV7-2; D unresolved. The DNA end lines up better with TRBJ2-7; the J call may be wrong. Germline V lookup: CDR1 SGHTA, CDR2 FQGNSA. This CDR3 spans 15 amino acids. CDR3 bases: TGTGCCAGCAGCTTAGTCCCCCTAATTTACAATGAGCAGTACTTC. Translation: CASSLVPLIYNEQYF.

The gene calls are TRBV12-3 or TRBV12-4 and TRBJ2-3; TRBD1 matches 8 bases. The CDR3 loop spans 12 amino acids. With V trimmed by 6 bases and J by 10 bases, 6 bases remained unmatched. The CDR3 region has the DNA TGTGCCAGCAGCCGAGACAGGGGTCCGCAGTATTTT. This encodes CASSRDRGPQYF.

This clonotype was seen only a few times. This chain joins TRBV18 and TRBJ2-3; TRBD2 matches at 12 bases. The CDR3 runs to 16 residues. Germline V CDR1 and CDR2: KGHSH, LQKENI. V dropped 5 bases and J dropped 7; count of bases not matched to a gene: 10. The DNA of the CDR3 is TGTGCCAGCTCAAACCCCGGGACTAGCGGGCTTAATACGCAGTATTTT. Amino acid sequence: CASSNPGTSGLNTQYF.

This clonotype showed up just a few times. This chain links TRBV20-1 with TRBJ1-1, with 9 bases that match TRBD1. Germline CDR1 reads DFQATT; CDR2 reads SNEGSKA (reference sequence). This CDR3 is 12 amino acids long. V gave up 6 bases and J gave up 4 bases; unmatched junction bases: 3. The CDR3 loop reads CSAKTGGTEAFF. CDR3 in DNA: TGCAGTGCGAAGACAGGGGGCACTGAAGCTTTCTTT.

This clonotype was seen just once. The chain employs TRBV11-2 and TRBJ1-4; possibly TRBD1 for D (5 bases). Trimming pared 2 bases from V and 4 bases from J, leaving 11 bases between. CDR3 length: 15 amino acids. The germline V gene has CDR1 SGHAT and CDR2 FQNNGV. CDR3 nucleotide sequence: TGTGCCAGCAGCTTAAGACCCAGGGTTAATGAAAAACTGTTTTTT. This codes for CASSLRPRVNEKLFF.

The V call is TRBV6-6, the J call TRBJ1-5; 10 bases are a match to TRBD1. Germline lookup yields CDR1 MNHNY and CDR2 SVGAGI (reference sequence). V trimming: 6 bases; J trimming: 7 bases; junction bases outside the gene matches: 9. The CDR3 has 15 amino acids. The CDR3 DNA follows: TGTGCCAGCAGCTCCGCCGGGACAGGGGTACAGCCCCAGCATTTT. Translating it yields CASSSAGTGVQPQHF.

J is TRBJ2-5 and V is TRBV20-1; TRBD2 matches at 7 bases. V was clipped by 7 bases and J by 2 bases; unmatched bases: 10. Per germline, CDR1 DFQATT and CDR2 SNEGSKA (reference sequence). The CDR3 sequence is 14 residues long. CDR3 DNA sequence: TGCAGTGTTTGGGAGGGCCTAATGCAAGAGACCCAGTACTTC. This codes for CSVWEGLMQETQYF.

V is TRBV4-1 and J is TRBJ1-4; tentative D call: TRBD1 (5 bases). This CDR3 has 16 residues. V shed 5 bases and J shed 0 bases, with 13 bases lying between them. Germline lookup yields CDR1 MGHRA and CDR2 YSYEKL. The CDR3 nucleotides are TGCGCCAGCAGCGTAGCCCCAGGGACAACTAATGAAAAACTGTTTTTT. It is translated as CASSVAPGTTNEKLFF.

CDR3 DNA sequence: TGTGCCACCAGTGCAGGGGGCTTGAACACTGAAGCTTTCTTT. Protein sequence: CATSAGGLNTEAFF. V and J are TRBV24-1 and TRBJ1-1; 8 bases are a match to TRBD1. CDR3 length: 14 amino acids. Germline V lookup: CDR1 KGHDR, CDR2 SFDVKD. V dropped 5 bases and J dropped 0; count of bases not matched to a gene: 1.

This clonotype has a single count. CDR3 in amino acids: CSARWGTYRAANSPLHF. CDR3 in DNA: TGCAGTGCTAGATGGGGGACTTACAGGGCGGCAAATTCACCCCTCCACTTT. The genes are TRBV20-1 and TRBJ1-6, with D perhaps TRBD1 (6 bases). The length of the CDR3 is 17 residues. Germline CDR1 reads DFQATT; CDR2 reads SNEGSKA (reference sequence). V was trimmed by 2 bases and J by 7 bases, leaving 21 bases between them.

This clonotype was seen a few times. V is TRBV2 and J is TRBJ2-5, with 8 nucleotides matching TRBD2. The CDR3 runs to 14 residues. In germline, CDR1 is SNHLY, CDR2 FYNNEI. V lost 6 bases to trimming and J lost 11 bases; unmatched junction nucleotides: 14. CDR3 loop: CASRLLAAYNEQYF. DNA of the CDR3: TGTGCCAGCAGGCTACTAGCGGCCTACAATGAGCAGTACTTC.

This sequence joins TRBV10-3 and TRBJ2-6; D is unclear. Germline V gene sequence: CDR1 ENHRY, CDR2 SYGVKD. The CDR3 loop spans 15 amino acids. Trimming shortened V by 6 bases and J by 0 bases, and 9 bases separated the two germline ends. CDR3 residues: CAIRDPCSGANVLTF. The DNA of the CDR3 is TGTGCCATCAGGGACCCCTGCTCTGGGGCCAACGTCCTGACTTTC.

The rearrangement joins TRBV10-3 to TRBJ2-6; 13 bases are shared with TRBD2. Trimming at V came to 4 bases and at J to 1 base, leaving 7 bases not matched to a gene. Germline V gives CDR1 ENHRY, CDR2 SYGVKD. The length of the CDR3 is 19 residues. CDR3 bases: TGTGCCATCAGTGTTGGGGGGACTAGCGGGATTTCTGGGGCCAACGTCCTGACTTTC. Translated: CAISVGGTSGISGANVLTF.

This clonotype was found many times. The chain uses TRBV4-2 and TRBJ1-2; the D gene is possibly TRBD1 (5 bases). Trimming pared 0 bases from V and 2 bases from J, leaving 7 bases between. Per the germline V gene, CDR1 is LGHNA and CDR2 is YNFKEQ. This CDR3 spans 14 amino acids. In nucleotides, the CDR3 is TGTGCCAGCAGCCAAGAAGGGACCAACTATGGCTACACCTTC. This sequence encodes CASSQEGTNYGYTF.

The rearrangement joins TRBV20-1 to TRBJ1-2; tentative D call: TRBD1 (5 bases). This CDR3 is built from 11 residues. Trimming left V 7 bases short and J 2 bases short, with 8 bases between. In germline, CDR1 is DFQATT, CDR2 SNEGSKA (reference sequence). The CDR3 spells CSERQNYGYTF. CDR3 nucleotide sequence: TGCAGTGAGAGACAGAACTATGGCTACACCTTC.

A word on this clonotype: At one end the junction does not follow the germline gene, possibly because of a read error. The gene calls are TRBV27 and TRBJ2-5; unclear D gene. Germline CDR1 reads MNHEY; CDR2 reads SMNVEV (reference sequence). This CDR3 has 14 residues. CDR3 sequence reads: CASSLGVPQETQYF. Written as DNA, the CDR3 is TGCGCCAGCAGCTTGGGTGTGCCCCAAGAGACCCAGTACTTC.

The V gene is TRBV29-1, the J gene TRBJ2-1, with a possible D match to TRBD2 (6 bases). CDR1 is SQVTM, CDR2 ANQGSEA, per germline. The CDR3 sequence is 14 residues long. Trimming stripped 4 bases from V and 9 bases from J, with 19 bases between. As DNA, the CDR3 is TGCAGCGTTGGCCTCCCGGGACTGGGATTTGAGCAGTTCTTC. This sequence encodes CSVGLPGLGFEQFF.

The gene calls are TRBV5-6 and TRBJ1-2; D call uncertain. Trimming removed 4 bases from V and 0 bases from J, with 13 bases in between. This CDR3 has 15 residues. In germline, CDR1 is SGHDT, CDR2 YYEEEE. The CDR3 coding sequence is TGTGCCAGCAGCCCCGTGAAGCCTACTAACTATGGCTACACCTTC. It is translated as CASSPVKPTNYGYTF.

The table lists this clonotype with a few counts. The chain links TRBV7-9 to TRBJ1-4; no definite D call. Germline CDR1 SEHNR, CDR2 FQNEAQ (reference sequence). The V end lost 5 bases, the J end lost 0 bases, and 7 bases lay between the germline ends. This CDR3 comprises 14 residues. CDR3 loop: CASSRVATNEKLFF. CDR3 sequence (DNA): TGTGCCAGCAGCCGGGTTGCAACTAATGAAAAACTGTTTTTT.

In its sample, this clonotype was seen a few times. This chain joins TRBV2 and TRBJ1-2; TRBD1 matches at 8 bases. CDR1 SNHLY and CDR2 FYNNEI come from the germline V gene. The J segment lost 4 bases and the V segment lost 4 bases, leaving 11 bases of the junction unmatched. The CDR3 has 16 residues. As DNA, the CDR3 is TGTGCCAGCAGTGTAAGCCCGACAGGGGTTGCCTATGGCTACACCTTC. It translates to CASSVSPTGVAYGYTF.

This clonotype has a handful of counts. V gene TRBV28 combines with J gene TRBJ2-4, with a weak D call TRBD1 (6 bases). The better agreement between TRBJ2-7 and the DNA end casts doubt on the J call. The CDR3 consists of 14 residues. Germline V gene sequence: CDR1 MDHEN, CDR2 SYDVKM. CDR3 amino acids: CASSTPGHNYEQYF. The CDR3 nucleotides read TGTGCCAGCAGTACGCCGGGACACAACTACGAGCAGTACTTC.

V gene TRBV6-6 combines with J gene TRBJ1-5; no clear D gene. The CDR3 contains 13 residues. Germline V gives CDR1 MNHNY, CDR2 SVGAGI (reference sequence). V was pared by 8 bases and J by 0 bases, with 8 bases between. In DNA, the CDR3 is TGTGCCAGCCAAAGTTATAGCAATCAGCCCCAGCATTTT. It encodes CASQSYSNQPQHF.

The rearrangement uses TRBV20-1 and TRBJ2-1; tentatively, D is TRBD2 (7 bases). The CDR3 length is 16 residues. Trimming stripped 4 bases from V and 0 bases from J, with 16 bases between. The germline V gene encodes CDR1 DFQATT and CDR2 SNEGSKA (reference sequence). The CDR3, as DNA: TGCAGTGCTACGCCGTACCGGGGGGCCTCCTACAATGAGCAGTTCTTC. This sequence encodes CSATPYRGASYNEQFF.

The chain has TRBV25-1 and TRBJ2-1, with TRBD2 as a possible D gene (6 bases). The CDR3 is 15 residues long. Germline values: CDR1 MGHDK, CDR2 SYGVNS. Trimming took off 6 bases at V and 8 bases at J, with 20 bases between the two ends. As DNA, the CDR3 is TGTGCCAGCAGCCCCAAAAACGATCGGAGGGATGAGCAGTTCTTC. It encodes CASSPKNDRRDEQFF.

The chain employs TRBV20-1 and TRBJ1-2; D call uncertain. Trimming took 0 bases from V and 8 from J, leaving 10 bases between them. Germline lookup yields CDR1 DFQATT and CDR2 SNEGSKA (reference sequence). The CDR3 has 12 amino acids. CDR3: CSARDQRLGYTF. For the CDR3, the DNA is TGCAGTGCTAGAGATCAACGGTTGGGCTACACCTTC.